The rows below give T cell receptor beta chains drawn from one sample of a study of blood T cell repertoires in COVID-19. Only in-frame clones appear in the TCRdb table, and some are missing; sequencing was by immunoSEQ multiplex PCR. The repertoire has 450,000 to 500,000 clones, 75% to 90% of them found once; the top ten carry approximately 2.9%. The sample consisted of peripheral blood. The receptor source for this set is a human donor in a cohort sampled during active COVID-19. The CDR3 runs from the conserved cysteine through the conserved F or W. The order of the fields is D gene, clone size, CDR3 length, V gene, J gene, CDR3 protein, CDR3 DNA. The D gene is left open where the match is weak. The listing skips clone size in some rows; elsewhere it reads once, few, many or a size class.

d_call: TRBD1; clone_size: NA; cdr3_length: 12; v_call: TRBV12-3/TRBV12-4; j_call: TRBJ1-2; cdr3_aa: CASIRTGDGYTF; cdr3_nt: TGTGCCAGCATCCGGACAGGGGATGGCTACACCTTC
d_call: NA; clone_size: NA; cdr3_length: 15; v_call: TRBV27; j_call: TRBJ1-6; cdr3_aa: CASSPRGSYNSPLHF; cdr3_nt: TGTGCCAGCAGTCCCCGGGGCTCCTATAATTCACCCCTCCACTTT
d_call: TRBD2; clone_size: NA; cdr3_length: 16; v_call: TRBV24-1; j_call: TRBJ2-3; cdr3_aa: CATSDKTSGWPGTQYF; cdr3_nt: TGTGCCACCAGTGATAAGACTAGCGGGTGGCCAGGTACGCAGTATTTT
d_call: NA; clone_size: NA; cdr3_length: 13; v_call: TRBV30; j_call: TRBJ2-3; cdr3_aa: CAWSVPVPDTQYF; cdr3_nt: TGTGCCTGGAGTGTCCCAGTCCCAGATACGCAGTATTTT
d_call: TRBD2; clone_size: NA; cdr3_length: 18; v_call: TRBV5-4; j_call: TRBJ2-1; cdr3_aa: CASSLVPVLADLYNEQFF; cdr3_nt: TGTGCCAGCAGCTTGGTACCCGTACTAGCGGACCTCTACAATGAGCAGTTCTTC
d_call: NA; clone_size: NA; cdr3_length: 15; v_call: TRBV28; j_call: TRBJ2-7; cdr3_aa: CASSFVLFSSYEQYF; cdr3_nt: TGTGCCAGCAGTTTCGTCCTCTTCAGCTCCTACGAGCAGTACTTC
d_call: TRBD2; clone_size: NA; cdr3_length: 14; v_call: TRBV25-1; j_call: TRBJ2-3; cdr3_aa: CASSTSGSADTQYF; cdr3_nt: TGTGCCAGCTCGACTAGCGGGAGCGCAGATACGCAGTATTTT
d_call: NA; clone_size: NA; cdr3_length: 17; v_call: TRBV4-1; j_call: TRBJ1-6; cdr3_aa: CASSHLDNRQENSPLHF; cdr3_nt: TGCGCCAGCAGCCACCTCGATAACCGACAGGAAAATTCACCCCTCCACTTT
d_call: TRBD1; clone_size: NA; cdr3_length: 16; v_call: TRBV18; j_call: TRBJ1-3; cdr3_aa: CASSPGQGSSGNTIYF; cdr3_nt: TGTGCCAGCTCACCAGGACAGGGAAGCTCTGGAAACACCATATATTTT
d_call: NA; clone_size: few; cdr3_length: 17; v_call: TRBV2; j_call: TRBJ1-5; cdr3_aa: CASSETRGRGNNQPQHF; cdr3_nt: TGTGCCAGCAGTGAAACTCGGGGAAGGGGGAACAATCAGCCCCAGCATTTT
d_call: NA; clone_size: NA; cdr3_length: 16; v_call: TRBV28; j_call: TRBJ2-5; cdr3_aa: CASSAPGTNNLETQYF; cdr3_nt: TGTGCCAGCAGTGCCCCCGGGACAAACAACTTGGAGACCCAGTACTTC
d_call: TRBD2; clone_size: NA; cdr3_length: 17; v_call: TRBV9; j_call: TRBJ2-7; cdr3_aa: CASSPTLLLAGVSEQYF; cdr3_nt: TGTGCCAGCAGCCCCACCCTCTTACTAGCGGGAGTTTCGGAGCAGTACTTC
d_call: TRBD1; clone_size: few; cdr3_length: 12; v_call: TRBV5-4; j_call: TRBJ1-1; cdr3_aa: CASSAGQAGAFF; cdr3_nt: TGTGCCAGCAGCGCCGGACAGGCGGGAGCTTTCTTT
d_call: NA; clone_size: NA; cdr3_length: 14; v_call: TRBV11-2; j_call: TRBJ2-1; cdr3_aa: CASSLTGTYNEQFF; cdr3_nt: TGTGCCAGCAGCTTAACGGGAACCTACAATGAGCAGTTCTTC
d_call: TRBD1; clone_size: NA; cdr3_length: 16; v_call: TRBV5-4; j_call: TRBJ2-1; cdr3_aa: CASSPPGQSSYNEQFF; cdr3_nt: TGTGCCAGCAGCCCTCCGGGACAGAGCTCCTACAATGAGCAGTTCTTC
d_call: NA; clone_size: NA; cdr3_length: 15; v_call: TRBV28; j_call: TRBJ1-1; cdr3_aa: CASSPLGEWNTEAFF; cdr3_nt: TGTGCCAGCAGTCCCCTCGGGGAGTGGAACACTGAAGCTTTCTTT
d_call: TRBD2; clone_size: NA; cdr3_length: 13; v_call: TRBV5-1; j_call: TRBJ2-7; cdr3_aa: CASSLTSGYEQYF; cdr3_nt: TGCGCCAGCAGCTTGACTAGCGGCTACGAGCAGTACTTC
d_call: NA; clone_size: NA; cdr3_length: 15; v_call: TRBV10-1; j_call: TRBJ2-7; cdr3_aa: CASSERIGQWTEQYF; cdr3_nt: TGCGCCAGCAGTGAGCGTATTGGACAGTGGACCGAGCAGTACTTC
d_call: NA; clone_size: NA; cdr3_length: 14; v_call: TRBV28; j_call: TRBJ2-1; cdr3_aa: CASNKTPGDNEQFF; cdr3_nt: TGTGCCAGCAATAAAACACCGGGAGACAATGAGCAGTTCTTC
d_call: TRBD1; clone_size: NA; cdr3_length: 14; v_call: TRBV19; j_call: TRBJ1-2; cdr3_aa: CASSLRQGNYGYTF; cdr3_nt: TGTGCCAGTAGTCTCCGACAGGGGAACTATGGCTACACCTTC
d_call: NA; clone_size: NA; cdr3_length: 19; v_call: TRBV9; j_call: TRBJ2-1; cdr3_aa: CASSAKDSSVEDRNNEQFF; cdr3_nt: TGTGCCAGCAGCGCCAAAGATTCAAGCGTAGAAGATCGGAACAATGAGCAGTTCTTC
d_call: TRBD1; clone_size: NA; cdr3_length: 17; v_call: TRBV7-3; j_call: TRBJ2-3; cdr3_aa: CASSLIGTGGVTDTQYF; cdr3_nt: TGTGCCAGCAGCTTAATAGGGACAGGGGGAGTCACAGATACGCAGTATTTT
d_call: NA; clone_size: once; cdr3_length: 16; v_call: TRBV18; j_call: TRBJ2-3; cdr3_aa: CASLSSTRGFTDTQYF; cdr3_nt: TGTGCCAGCTTGTCATCCACCAGGGGTTTCACAGATACGCAGTATTTT
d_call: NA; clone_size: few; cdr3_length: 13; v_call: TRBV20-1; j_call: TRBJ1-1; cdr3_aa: CSASKGRDTEAFF; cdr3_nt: TGCAGTGCTAGTAAAGGGAGGGACACTGAAGCTTTCTTT
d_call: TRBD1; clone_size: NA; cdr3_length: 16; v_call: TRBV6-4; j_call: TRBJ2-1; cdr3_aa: CASSFYGDRAYNEQFF; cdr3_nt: TGTGCCAGCAGTTTCTACGGGGACAGGGCCTACAATGAGCAGTTCTTC
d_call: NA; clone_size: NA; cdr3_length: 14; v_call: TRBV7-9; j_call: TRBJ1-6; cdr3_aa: CASSLGTSNSPLHF; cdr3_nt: TGTGCCAGCAGCCTAGGGACATCAAATTCACCCCTCCACTTT